The rows below give T cell receptor beta chains drawn from one sample of a study of shared clonotypes between healthy human individuals. Clones were read by immunoSEQ multiplex PCR, and TCRdb kept only the in-frame ones, dropping some. The sample carries roughly 500,000 clones, over 60% recorded once. The sample comprised PBMCs. The receptors derive from a woman aged 40 to 49 in good health. Some clones in this sample may be carry-over from other donors' samples. CDR3s include the opening cysteine and the closing phenylalanine or tryptophan. The D gene is left open where the match is weak. Not all rows give a size; the values are once, few, many and, for expanded clones, a class.

V: TRBV30
D: TRBD1
length: 16
size: -
J: TRBJ2-1
CDR3: CAWSEKFGQAYNEQFF
DNA: TGTGCCTGGAGTGAAAAGTTTGGACAGGCGTACAATGAGCAGTTCTTC

V: TRBV7-6
D: -
length: 14
size: -
J: TRBJ1-2
CDR3: CASSLAGQRPSYTF
DNA: TGTGCCAGCAGCTTAGCCGGGCAGAGGCCGAGCTACACCTTC

V: TRBV6-5
D: TRBD1
length: 14
size: -
J: TRBJ1-1
CDR3: CASSLTRTGTEAFF
DNA: TGTGCCAGCAGTTTAACCCGGACAGGCACTGAAGCTTTCTTT

V: TRBV6-1
D: -
length: 15
size: -
J: TRBJ2-2
CDR3: CASSFSGGGTGELFF
DNA: TGTGCCAGCAGTTTTAGCGGAGGAGGGACCGGGGAGCTGTTTTTT

V: TRBV2
D: -
length: 14
size: -
J: TRBJ2-2
CDR3: CASVRDPNTGELFF
DNA: TGTGCCAGCGTCAGGGACCCGAACACCGGGGAGCTGTTTTTT

V: TRBV4-2
D: -
length: 16
size: -
J: TRBJ2-5
CDR3: CASSQDYLAPQETQYF
DNA: TGTGCCAGCAGCCAAGATTACCTAGCGCCTCAAGAGACCCAGTACTTC

V: TRBV7-9
D: TRBD1
length: 15
size: once
J: TRBJ1-1
CDR3: CASRSPDRVNTEAFF
DNA: TGTGCCAGCAGATCCCCGGACAGGGTGAACACTGAAGCTTTCTTT

V: TRBV7-3
D: TRBD1
length: 16
size: many
J: TRBJ1-2
CDR3: CASSLTPDRDQYGYTF
DNA: TGTGCCAGCAGCTTAACTCCGGACAGGGACCAGTATGGCTACACCTTC

V: TRBV7-8
D: -
length: 17
size: -
J: TRBJ1-4
CDR3: CASSLGRGWGLNEKLFF
DNA: TGTGCCAGCAGCTTAGGACGAGGCTGGGGTCTTAATGAAAAACTGTTTTTT

V: TRBV7-3
D: -
length: 16
size: -
J: TRBJ1-2
CDR3: CASSFRAGGGRGGYTF
DNA: TGTGCCAGCAGCTTCCGGGCCGGCGGGGGACGCGGCGGCTACACCTTC

V: TRBV6-4
D: -
length: 15
size: -
J: TRBJ2-7
CDR3: CASSEGQGGSYEQYF
DNA: TGTGCCAGCAGTGAGGGGCAGGGTGGATCCTACGAGCAGTACTTC

V: TRBV18
D: -
length: 15
size: -
J: TRBJ2-5
CDR3: CASSRSDGNQETQYF
DNA: TGTGCCAGCTCACGATCCGACGGTAATCAAGAGACCCAGTACTTC

V: TRBV9
D: -
length: 16
size: few
J: TRBJ2-1
CDR3: CASSPRGSWVYNEQFF
DNA: TGTGCCAGCAGCCCCCGGGGTAGTTGGGTCTACAATGAGCAGTTCTTC

V: TRBV9
D: -
length: 14
size: -
J: TRBJ2-7
CDR3: CASSVRDTVLEQYF
DNA: TGTGCCAGCAGCGTCCGGGATACAGTATTAGAGCAGTACTTC

V: TRBV7-3
D: -
length: 16
size: -
J: TRBJ2-2
CDR3: CASSPTSGTNTGELFF
DNA: TGTGCCAGCAGCCCTACGAGCGGAACGAACACCGGGGAGCTGTTTTTT

V: TRBV18
D: TRBD2
length: 16
size: -
J: TRBJ2-1
CDR3: CASSPTSLADYNEQFF
DNA: TGTGCCAGCTCACCAACGAGCCTAGCGGACTACAATGAGCAGTTCTTC

V: TRBV5-6
D: TRBD2
length: 15
size: -
J: TRBJ2-7
CDR3: CASSTAGGAIYEQYF
DNA: TGTGCCAGCAGTACGGCGGGGGGCGCAATATACGAGCAGTACTTC

V: TRBV29-1
D: -
length: 13
size: -
J: TRBJ1-1
CDR3: CSVRKGRDTEAFF
DNA: TGCAGCGTTAGGAAGGGTCGGGACACTGAAGCTTTCTTT

V: TRBV14
D: -
length: 14
size: -
J: TRBJ2-3
CDR3: CASSQEHGADTQYF
DNA: TGTGCCAGCAGCCAAGAACACGGGGCAGATACGCAGTATTTT

V: TRBV28
D: -
length: 14
size: -
J: TRBJ2-7
CDR3: CASRFSGPSYEQYF
DNA: TGTGCCAGCAGATTTTCGGGGCCCTCCTACGAGCAGTACTTC

V: TRBV12-2
D: -
length: 19
size: -
J: TRBJ1-1
CDR3: CASRLAGGRGQFTNTEAFF
DNA: TGTGCAAGTCGCTTAGCGGGGGGCAGGGGCCAATTTACGAACACTGAAGCTTTCTTT

V: TRBV28
D: -
length: 15
size: -
J: TRBJ1-3
CDR3: CASSQGGASGNTIYF
DNA: TGTGCCAGCAGTCAAGGGGGTGCCTCTGGAAACACCATATATTTT

V: TRBV11-1
D: TRBD1
length: 14
size: few
J: TRBJ2-3
CDR3: CASTRTGTTDTQYF
DNA: TGTGCCAGCACCAGGACAGGGACCACAGATACGCAGTATTTT

V: TRBV10-1
D: -
length: 13
size: few
J: TRBJ2-2
CDR3: CASSDRNTGELFF
DNA: TGCGCCAGCAGTGACAGGAACACCGGGGAGCTGTTTTTT

V: TRBV5-1
D: -
length: 14
size: few
J: TRBJ2-7
CDR3: CASSLGQAMGEQYF
DNA: TGCGCCAGCAGCTTGGGACAGGCCATGGGCGAGCAGTACTTC

V: TRBV11-3
D: -
length: 13
size: -
J: TRBJ1-1
CDR3: CASSLVRDTEAFF
DNA: TGTGCCAGCAGCTTAGTCCGGGACACTGAAGCTTTCTTT

V: TRBV6-6
D: TRBD1
length: 13
size: once
J: TRBJ1-5
CDR3: CASRPGTGGPQHF
DNA: TGTGCCAGCAGACCCGGGACAGGCGGGCCCCAGCATTTT

V: TRBV29-1
D: TRBD1
length: 13
size: -
J: TRBJ1-6
CDR3: CSVSRDRGSPLHF
DNA: TGCAGCGTTTCGCGGGACAGGGGGTCACCCCTCCACTTT

V: TRBV4-3
D: -
length: 15
size: -
J: TRBJ2-1
CDR3: CASSPDRRPYNEQFF
DNA: TGCGCCAGCAGCCCAGACAGGAGACCCTACAATGAGCAGTTCTTC

V: TRBV2
D: -
length: 14
size: -
J: TRBJ1-2
CDR3: CASSGQTTNYGYTF
DNA: TGTGCCAGCAGTGGACAGACTACTAACTATGGCTACACCTTC

V: TRBV28
D: -
length: 15
size: few
J: TRBJ1-1
CDR3: CASRLGSGAATEAFF
DNA: TGTGCCAGCAGACTAGGGTCCGGGGCAGCCACTGAAGCTTTCTTT

V: TRBV5-1
D: TRBD2
length: 15
size: -
J: TRBJ2-3
CDR3: CASRVTSGSTDTQYF
DNA: TGCGCCAGCAGAGTAACTAGCGGAAGCACAGATACGCAGTATTTT

V: TRBV7-9
D: -
length: 14
size: -
J: TRBJ2-3
CDR3: CASSNRDNTDTQYF
DNA: TGTGCCAGCAGCAACCGGGACAACACAGATACGCAGTATTTT

V: TRBV27
D: -
length: 15
size: -
J: TRBJ1-4
CDR3: CASSLERGGGPKLFF
DNA: TGTGCCAGCAGTTTAGAGAGGGGGGGCGGTCCAAAACTGTTTTTT

V: TRBV5-6
D: TRBD1
length: 15
size: -
J: TRBJ2-2
CDR3: CASSLLGQGTGELFF
DNA: TGTGCCAGCAGCTTGCTGGGACAGGGCACCGGGGAGCTGTTTTTT

V: TRBV7-9
D: TRBD2
length: 17
size: -
J: TRBJ2-7
CDR3: CASSLTIPSGTSYEQYF
DNA: TGTGCCAGCAGCCTAACGATACCTAGCGGGACCTCCTACGAGCAGTACTTC

V: TRBV4-2
D: -
length: 16
size: -
J: TRBJ2-3
CDR3: CASSQDWGDSTDTQYF
DNA: TGTGCCAGCAGCCAAGATTGGGGGGATAGCACAGATACGCAGTATTTT

V: TRBV19
D: -
length: 15
size: -
J: TRBJ2-5
CDR3: CASSIGPGVGETQYF
DNA: TGTGCCAGTAGTATCGGTCCGGGGGTTGGGGAGACCCAGTACTTC

V: TRBV11-3
D: TRBD1
length: 15
size: once
J: TRBJ1-5
CDR3: CASSWTGAPRRPQHF
DNA: TGTGCCAGCAGCTGGACAGGGGCGCCAAGGCGGCCCCAGCATTTT

V: TRBV18
D: -
length: 12
size: -
J: TRBJ2-4
CDR3: CASSPDRNIQYF
DNA: TGTGCCAGCTCACCAGACAGGAACATTCAGTACTTC

V: TRBV14
D: TRBD2
length: 15
size: once
J: TRBJ2-7
CDR3: CASSQLAGVSYEQYF
DNA: TGTGCCAGCAGCCAGCTAGCGGGAGTGTCTTACGAGCAGTACTTC

V: TRBV7-9
D: -
length: 14
size: -
J: TRBJ2-1
CDR3: CASKTEEAYNEQFF
DNA: TGTGCCAGCAAGACGGAAGAGGCGTACAATGAGCAGTTCTTC

V: TRBV28
D: TRBD1
length: 16
size: -
J: TRBJ1-2
CDR3: CASSLSPDRGGYGYTF
DNA: TGTGCCAGCAGTTTATCCCCCGACAGGGGAGGGTATGGCTACACCTTC

V: TRBV30
D: -
length: 13
size: -
J: TRBJ2-7
CDR3: CAWNRGPDREQYF
DNA: TGTGCCTGGAATCGGGGCCCTGATCGCGAGCAGTACTTC

V: TRBV6-5
D: -
length: 14
size: -
J: TRBJ1-1
CDR3: CASSYSTLNTEAFF
DNA: TGTGCCAGCAGTTACTCGACTCTGAACACTGAAGCTTTCTTT

V: TRBV11-2
D: TRBD2
length: 17
size: -
J: TRBJ2-1
CDR3: CASSLVGTSGLYNEQFF
DNA: TGTGCCAGCAGCTTAGTCGGGACTAGCGGGCTATACAATGAGCAGTTCTTC

V: TRBV5-4
D: -
length: 15
size: once
J: TRBJ1-1
CDR3: CASSVTYRGITEAFF
DNA: TGTGCCAGCAGCGTAACCTATCGGGGTATCACTGAAGCTTTCTTT

V: TRBV7-6
D: -
length: 15
size: once
J: TRBJ2-7
CDR3: CASSLAAAASYEQYF
DNA: TGTGCCAGCAGCTTAGCGGCGGCGGCCTCCTACGAGCAGTACTTC

V: TRBV4-2
D: TRBD2
length: 16
size: -
J: TRBJ2-1
CDR3: CASSQGGTSGHSQQFF
DNA: TGTGCCAGCAGCCAAGGTGGTACTAGCGGCCACAGTCAGCAGTTCTTC

V: TRBV4-3
D: TRBD2
length: 18
size: -
J: TRBJ2-1
CDR3: CASSQVSPAAGGRYEQFF
DNA: TGCGCCAGCAGCCAAGTAAGTCCGGCGGCGGGAGGGCGGTATGAGCAGTTCTTC